The 13 T cell receptor beta chains reported below all come from one sample, sequenced in a study of T cell responses to AZD1222 COVID-19 vaccine. Only in-frame clones appear in the TCRdb table, and some are missing; sequencing was by immunoSEQ multiplex PCR. Of tens of thousands of clones listed, roughly 85% are singletons. The sequences come from peripheral blood, collected on day 0 of AZD1222 vaccination. Receptors were obtained from an adult in good health.

This chain connects TRBV4-1 to TRBJ2-7, with 10 positions matching TRBD2. J was trimmed by 3 bases and V by 2 bases; bases with no gene match: 7. There are 16 residues in the CDR3. Germline V gives CDR1 MGHRA, CDR2 YSYEKL. CDR3 amino acids: CASSQPTSGADYEQYF. CDR3 in DNA: TGCGCCAGCAGCCAACCTACTAGCGGGGCCGACTACGAGCAGTACTTC.

This rearrangement joins TRBV3-1 (or the pseudogene TRBV3-2) to TRBJ1-2, with no clear D. The CDR3 loop spans 15 amino acids. The V gene's germline CDR1 is LGHDT and CDR2 YNNKEL (reference sequence). V dropped 4 bases and J dropped 3 bases, with 15 bases sitting between them. CDR3 in DNA: TGTGCCAGCAGCCCTACAAAGAAATCTGACTATGGCTACACCTTC. Encoded protein: CASSPTKKSDYGYTF.

The chain carries TRBV5-4 and TRBJ2-7; TRBD1 aligns across 7 bases. Germline V gives CDR1 SGHNT, CDR2 YYREEE (reference sequence). V gave up 3 bases and J gave up 7 bases; unmatched junction bases: 13. The CDR3 is 15 residues long. DNA of the CDR3: TGTGCCAGCAGCTATATCGGGACAGCCCCGGGGGAGCAGTACTTC. Translating gives CASSYIGTAPGEQYF.

V and J are TRBV18 and TRBJ1-2, with a possible D match to TRBD1 (6 bases). The CDR3 is 14 residues long. Germline CDR1 is KGHSH and CDR2 is LQKENI. V was clipped by 3 bases and J by 7 bases, with 15 bases between them. CDR3 nucleotide sequence: TGTGCCAGCTCACCCCCCAGGGGAATTTCTGGCTACACCTTC. This codes for CASSPPRGISGYTF.

The chain recombines TRBV9 with TRBJ1-2, with D possibly TRBD1 on 5 matching bases. The CDR3 consists of 13 residues. V lost 3 bases to trimming and J lost 8 bases, with 14 bases between them. The germline V gene has CDR1 SGDLS and CDR2 YYNGEE. The CDR3 sequence is CASSAETGGGYTF. DNA of the CDR3: TGTGCCAGCAGCGCAGAGACCGGGGGGGGCTACACCTTC.

The chain carries TRBV29-1 and TRBJ2-7; D unresolved. The germline gives CDR1 SQVTM, CDR2 ANQGSEA. The ends were cut back, 4 bases at V and 2 bases at J, with 9 bases in the middle. The CDR3 has 12 amino acids. CDR3 sequence (DNA): TGCAGCGTTGTCTCAGTGACCTACGAGCAGTACTTC. It translates to CSVVSVTYEQYF.

The V gene is TRBV5-4, the J gene TRBJ2-6; D is undetermined. Germline assignment: CDR1 SGHNT and CDR2 YYREEE (reference sequence). With 5 bases removed from V and 2 bases from J, the gap between germline ends came to 8 bases. The CDR3 consists of 14 residues. The CDR3 is CASSAQPGANVLTF. The CDR3 region has the DNA TGTGCCAGCAGTGCACAGCCTGGGGCCAACGTCCTGACTTTC.

The V call is TRBV29-1, the J call TRBJ1-2, with unresolved D. CDR1 and CDR2 (germline): SQVTM, ANQGSEA. This CDR3 contains 11 residues. Deletions cut 5 bases from V and 8 bases from J, with 12 bases between. CDR3 coding DNA: TGCAGCGTTTTATGGTCTGGAGGCTACACCTTC. It specifies CSVLWSGGYTF.

The gene calls are TRBV12-5 and TRBJ2-1; tentatively, D is TRBD1 (6 bases). The CDR3 is 15 amino acids. CDR1 and CDR2 from the germline V gene are LGHNT and FRNRAP. V lost 2 bases and J lost 13, with 21 bases in between. The CDR3 bases are TGTGCTAGTGGTTTGTCTGGCGGTATTGGGGGCAGTCAGTTCTTC. It yields the protein CASGLSGGIGGSQFF.

The chain combines TRBV7-9 with TRBJ2-7; 7 positions agree with TRBD1. The CDR3 consists of 16 residues. The germline gives CDR1 SEHNR, CDR2 FQNEAQ (reference sequence). V shed 5 bases and J 0 bases; nucleotides not matched to a gene: 10. CDR3 residues: CASSQERDRDSYEQYF. The CDR3 DNA reads as TGTGCCAGCAGCCAAGAACGGGACAGAGACTCCTACGAGCAGTACTTC.

This clone appeared once. This sequence joins TRBV27 and TRBJ2-7; tentatively, D is TRBD2 (6 bases). Deletions cut 6 bases from V and 2 bases from J, with 17 bases between. CDR1 is MNHEY and CDR2 is SMNVEV in the germline V gene (reference sequence). The CDR3 sequence is 15 residues long. CDR3 bases: TGTGCCAGCAGCTCTTGGGGGGTCAACCCCTACGAGCAGTACTTC. This gives the protein CASSSWGVNPYEQYF.

The chain joins TRBV7-9 to TRBJ2-5; D uncertain. CDR3 length equals 13 residues. Germline lookup yields CDR1 SEHNR and CDR2 FQNEAQ (reference sequence). V lost 1 base, J lost 5 bases, and 8 bases lay in between. CDR3 sequence reads: CASSLVGGETQYF. CDR3 coding DNA: TGTGCCAGCAGCTTAGTGGGTGGGGAGACCCAGTACTTC.

J is TRBJ1-5 and V is TRBV10-3, with a possible D match to TRBD1 (5 bases). Germline CDR1 ENHRY, CDR2 SYGVKD. The CDR3 covers 15 residues. Deletions cut 3 bases from V and 6 bases from J, with 15 bases between. CDR3 nucleotide sequence: TGTGCCATCAGTGACCCCGTCAAGGGGATTCAGCCCCAGCATTTT. Protein: CAISDPVKGIQPQHF.